The source of this T cell receptor (beta chain) is a study of glioma-infiltrating T cells. Broader study findings: Very few CDR3 sequences were shared between tissue and blood.

V shed 0 bases and J shed 9 bases, with 9 bases lying between them. The CDR3 has 12 residues. CDR1 DFQATT and CDR2 SNEGSKA come from the germline V gene (reference sequence). Points on this clonotype: Its specificity is unknown.

Using RNA template, CDR3s of TCR alpha and beta were amplified with iRepertoire arm-PCR. TCRdb re-called the multiplex PCR reads with MiXCR, one entry per CDR3 protein. The sample holds around 390,000 distinct CDR3 sequences, 35% to 45% seen once. What was sequenced was glioma tissue, nonneoplastic brain tissue, or PBMCs (not recorded which). The chain combines TRBV20-1 with TRBJ2-1; D gene unclear. This TCR was sampled from a human donor with low-grade glioma or glioblastoma, undergoing nonglioma brain surgery, or in good health (not recorded which). The CDR3, as DNA: TGCAGTGCTAGAGACGGTGACATTGAGCAGTTCTTC. It is translated as CSARDGDIEQFF.